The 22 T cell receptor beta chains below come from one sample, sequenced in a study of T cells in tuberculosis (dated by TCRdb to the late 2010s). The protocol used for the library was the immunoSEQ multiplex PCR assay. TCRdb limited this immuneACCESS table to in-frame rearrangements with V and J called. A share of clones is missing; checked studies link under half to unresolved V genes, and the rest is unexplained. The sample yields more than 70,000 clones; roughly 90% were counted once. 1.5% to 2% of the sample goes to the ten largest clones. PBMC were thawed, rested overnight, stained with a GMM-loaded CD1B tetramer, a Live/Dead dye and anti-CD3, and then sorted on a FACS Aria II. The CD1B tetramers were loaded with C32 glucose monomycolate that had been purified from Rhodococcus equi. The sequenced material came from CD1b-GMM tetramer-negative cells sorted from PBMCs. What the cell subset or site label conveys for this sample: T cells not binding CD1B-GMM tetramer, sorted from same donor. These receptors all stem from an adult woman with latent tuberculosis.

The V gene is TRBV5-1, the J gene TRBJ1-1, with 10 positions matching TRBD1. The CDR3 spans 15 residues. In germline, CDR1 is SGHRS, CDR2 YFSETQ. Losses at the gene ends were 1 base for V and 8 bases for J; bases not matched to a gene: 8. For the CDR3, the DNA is TGCGCCAGCAGCTTGAGGACAGGGGGAGGGCAGGAAGCTTTCTTT. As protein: CASSLRTGGGQEAFF.

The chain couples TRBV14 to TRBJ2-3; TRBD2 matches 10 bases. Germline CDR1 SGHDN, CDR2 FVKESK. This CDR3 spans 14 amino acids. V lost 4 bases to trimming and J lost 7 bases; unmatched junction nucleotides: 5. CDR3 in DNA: TGTGCCAGCAGCCTGGGGACTAGCGTATATACGCAGTATTTT. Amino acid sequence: CASSLGTSVYTQYF. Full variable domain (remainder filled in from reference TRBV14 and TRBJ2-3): EAGVTQFPSHSVIEKGQTVTLRCDPISGHDNLYWYRRVMGKEIKFLLHFVKESKQDESGMPNNRFLAERTGGTYSTLKVQPAELEDSGVYFCASSLGTSVYTQYFGPGTRLTVL.

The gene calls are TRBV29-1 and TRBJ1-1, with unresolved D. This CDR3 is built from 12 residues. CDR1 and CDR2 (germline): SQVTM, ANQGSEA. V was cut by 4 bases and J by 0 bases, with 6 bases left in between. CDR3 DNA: TGCAGCGTTGTCGCGGTGAACACTGAAGCTTTCTTT. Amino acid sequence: CSVVAVNTEAFF.

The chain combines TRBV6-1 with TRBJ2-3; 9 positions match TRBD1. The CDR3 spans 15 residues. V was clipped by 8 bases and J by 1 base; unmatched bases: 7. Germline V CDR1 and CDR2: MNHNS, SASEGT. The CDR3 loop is CASGGGQGRTDTQYF. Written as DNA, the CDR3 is TGTGCCAGCGGTGGGGGACAGGGCCGCACAGATACGCAGTATTTT.

For the CDR3, the DNA is TGTGCCAGCTCACTCGGACAGGGGGGGAATGAGCAGTTCTTC. The encoded protein is CASSLGQGGNEQFF. This sequence joins TRBV18 and TRBJ2-1; TRBD1 matches 10 bases. Trimming removed 4 bases from V and 7 bases from J; junction bases left unmatched: 4. Germline CDR1 and CDR2: KGHSH and LQKENI. The CDR3 loop spans 14 amino acids.

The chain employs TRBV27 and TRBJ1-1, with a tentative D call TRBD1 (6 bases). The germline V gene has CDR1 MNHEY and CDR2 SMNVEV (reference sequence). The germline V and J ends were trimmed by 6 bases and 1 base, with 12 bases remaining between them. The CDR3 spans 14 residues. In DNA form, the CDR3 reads TGTGCCAGCAGGGACCCAGGGGCGAACACTGAAGCTTTCTTT. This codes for CASRDPGANTEAFF.

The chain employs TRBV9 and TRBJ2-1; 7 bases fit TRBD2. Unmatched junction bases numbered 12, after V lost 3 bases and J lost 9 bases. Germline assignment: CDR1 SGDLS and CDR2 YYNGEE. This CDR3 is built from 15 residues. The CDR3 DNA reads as TGTGCCAGCAGCGCCCTCGACTTGGGGGAGGGTGAGCAGTTCTTC. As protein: CASSALDLGEGEQFF.

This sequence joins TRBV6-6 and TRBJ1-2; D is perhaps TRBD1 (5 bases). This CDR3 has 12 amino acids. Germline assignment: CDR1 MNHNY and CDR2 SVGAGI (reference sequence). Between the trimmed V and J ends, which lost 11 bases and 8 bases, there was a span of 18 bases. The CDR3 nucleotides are TGTGCCTCGGGGGTGATTAGATACGGCTACACCTTC. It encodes CASGVIRYGYTF.

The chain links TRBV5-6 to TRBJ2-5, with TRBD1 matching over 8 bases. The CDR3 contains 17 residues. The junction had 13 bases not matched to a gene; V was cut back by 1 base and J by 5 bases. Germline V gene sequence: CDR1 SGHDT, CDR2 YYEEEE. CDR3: CASSLIGFRGQGETQYF. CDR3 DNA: TGTGCCAGCAGCTTGATTGGATTCAGGGGGCAGGGGGAGACCCAGTACTTC.

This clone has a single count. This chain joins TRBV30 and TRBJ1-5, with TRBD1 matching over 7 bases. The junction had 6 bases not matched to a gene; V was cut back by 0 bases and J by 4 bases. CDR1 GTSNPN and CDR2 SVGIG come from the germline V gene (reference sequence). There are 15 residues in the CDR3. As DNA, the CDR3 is TGTGCCTGGAGTGTAGGGACAGTTTCTAATCAGCCCCAGCATTTT. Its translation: CAWSVGTVSNQPQHF.

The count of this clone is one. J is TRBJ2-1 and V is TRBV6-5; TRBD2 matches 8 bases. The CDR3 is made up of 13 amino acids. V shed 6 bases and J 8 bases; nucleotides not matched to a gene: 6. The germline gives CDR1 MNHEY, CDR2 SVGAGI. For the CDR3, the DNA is TGTGCCAGCAGCCCTAGCGGGTGGGATGAGCAGTTCTTC. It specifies CASSPSGWDEQFF.

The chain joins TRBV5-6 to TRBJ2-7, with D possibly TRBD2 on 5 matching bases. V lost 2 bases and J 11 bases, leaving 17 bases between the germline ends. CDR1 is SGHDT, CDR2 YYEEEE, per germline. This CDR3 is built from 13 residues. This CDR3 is CASSFGSTFREYF. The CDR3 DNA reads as TGTGCCAGCAGCTTTGGGAGCACGTTTCGGGAGTACTTC.

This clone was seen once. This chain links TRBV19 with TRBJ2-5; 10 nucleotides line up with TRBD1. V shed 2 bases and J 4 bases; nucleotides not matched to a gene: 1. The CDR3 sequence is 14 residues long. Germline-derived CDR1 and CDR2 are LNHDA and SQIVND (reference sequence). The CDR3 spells CASSIRTGGETQYF. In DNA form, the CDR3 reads TGTGCCAGTAGTATACGGACAGGGGGAGAGACCCAGTACTTC.

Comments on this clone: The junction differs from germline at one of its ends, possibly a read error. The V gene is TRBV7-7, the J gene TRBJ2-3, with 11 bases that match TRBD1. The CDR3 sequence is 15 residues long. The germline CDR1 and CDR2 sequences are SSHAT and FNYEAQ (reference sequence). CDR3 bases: TGTGCTAGCAGCTTAAGGACAGGGGGCCCAGATACGCAGTATTTT. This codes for CASSLRTGGPDTQYF.

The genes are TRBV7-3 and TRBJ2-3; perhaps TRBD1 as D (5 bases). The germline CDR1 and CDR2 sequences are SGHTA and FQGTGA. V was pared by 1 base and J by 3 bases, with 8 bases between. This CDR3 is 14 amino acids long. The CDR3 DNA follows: TGTGCCAGCAGCTTAAGGGCAGGGACAGATACGCAGTATTTT. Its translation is CASSLRAGTDTQYF. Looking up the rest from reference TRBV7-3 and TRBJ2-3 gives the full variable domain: GAGVSQTPSNKVTEKGKYVELRCDPISGHTALYWYRQSLGQGPEFLIYFQGTGAADDSGLPNDRFFAVRPEGSVSTLKIQRTERGDSAVYLCASSLRAGTDTQYFGPGTRLTVL.

CDR3 residues: CASSKGQGYEQYV. For the CDR3, the DNA is TGTGCCAGCAGCAAGGGACAGGGCTACGAGCAGTACGTC. This chain joins TRBV5-4 and TRBJ2-7, with TRBD1 matching 9 bases. With 4 bases clipped from V and 3 bases from J, the junction kept 2 bases outside the gene matches. This CDR3 is 13 amino acids long. Germline lookup yields CDR1 SGHNT and CDR2 YYREEE (reference sequence).

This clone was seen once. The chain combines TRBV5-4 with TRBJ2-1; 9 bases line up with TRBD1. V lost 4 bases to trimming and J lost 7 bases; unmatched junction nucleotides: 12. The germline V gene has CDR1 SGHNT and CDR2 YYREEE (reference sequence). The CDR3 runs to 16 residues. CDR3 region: CASSPEPGTGSNEQFF. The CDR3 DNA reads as TGTGCCAGCAGCCCCGAACCCGGGACAGGGTCGAATGAGCAGTTCTTC.

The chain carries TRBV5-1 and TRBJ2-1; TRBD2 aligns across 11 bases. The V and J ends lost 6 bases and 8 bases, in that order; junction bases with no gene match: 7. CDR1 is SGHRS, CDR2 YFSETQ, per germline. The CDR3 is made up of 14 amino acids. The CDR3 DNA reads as TGCGCCAGCATGGCTAGCGGGGGGCCGGATGAGCAGTTCTTC. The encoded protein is CASMASGGPDEQFF.

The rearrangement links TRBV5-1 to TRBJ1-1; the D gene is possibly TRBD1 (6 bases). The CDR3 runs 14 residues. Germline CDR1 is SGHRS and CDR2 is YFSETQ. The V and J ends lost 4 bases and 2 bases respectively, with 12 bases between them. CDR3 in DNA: TGCGCCAGCAGCGTACGGGGACAAAACACTGAAGCTTTCTTT. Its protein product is CASSVRGQNTEAFF.

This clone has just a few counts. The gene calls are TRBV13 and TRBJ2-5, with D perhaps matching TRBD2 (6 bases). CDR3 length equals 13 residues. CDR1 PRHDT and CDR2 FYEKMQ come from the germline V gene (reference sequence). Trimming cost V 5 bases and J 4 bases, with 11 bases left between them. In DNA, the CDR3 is TGTGCCAGCAGCCGCAGGAGGGCAGAGACCCAGTACTTC. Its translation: CASSRRRAETQYF.

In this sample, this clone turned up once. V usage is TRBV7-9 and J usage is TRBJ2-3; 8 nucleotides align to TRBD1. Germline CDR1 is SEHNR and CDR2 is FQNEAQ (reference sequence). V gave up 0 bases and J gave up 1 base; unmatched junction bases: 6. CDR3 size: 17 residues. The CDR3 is CASSLATGTGGTDTQYF. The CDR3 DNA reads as TGTGCCAGCAGCTTAGCCACCGGGACAGGCGGCACAGATACGCAGTATTTT.

Here the CDR3 DNA reads TGTGCCAGCAGTGAAGGAACTAGCGGGGGACATGAGCAGTTCTTC. Protein product: CASSEGTSGGHEQFF. The chain couples TRBV6-1 to TRBJ2-1; 11 nucleotides align to TRBD2. Germline V gene lookup returns CDR1 MNHNS and CDR2 SASEGT. J lost 8 bases, V lost 1 base, and 4 bases had no gene match. The length of the CDR3 is 15 residues.